A single sample is the source of the 27 T cell receptor beta chains below, sequenced in a study of cytomegalovirus exposure and HLA in healthy donors. Profiling relied on immunoSEQ multiplex PCR, and the TCRdb table lists in-frame clones only, not all of them. The repertoire holds 220,000 or so clones, with roughly 85% as singletons. The sequencing input was PBMCs. Every receptor here comes from a woman aged 18-29 years in good health and CMV-seronegative.

The rearrangement uses TRBV28 and TRBJ2-1, with D perhaps assigned TRBD1 or TRBD2 (6 bases each). This CDR3 contains 16 residues. With 4 bases removed from V and 0 bases from J, the gap between germline ends came to 13 bases. Looked up from germline, CDR1 is MDHEN and CDR2 is SYDVKM. The CDR3 DNA sequence: TGTGCCAGCAGTTCTCATGGGGGGCCCTCCTACAATGAGCAGTTCTTC. It encodes CASSSHGGPSYNEQFF.

The chain couples TRBV15 to TRBJ1-5; 8 bases fit TRBD1. J lost 0 bases, V lost 0 bases, and 16 bases had no gene match. The germline CDR1 and CDR2 sequences are LNHNV and YYDKDF (reference sequence). The CDR3 consists of 21 residues. CDR3 protein: CATSRESTEDRAFYSNQPQHF. CDR3 DNA: TGTGCCACCAGCAGAGAGTCCACGGAGGACAGGGCATTTTATAGCAATCAGCCCCAGCATTTT.

V usage is TRBV5-5 and J usage is TRBJ2-1; D unclear. Germline CDR1 SGHKS, CDR2 YYEKEE (reference sequence). Between the trimmed V and J ends, which lost 0 bases and 3 bases, there was a span of 7 bases. The CDR3 sequence is 14 residues long. This chain's CDR3 is CASSLGGYYNEQFF. The DNA of the CDR3 is TGTGCCAGCAGCTTGGGTGGCTACTACAATGAGCAGTTCTTC.

The rearrangement links TRBV30 to TRBJ2-1; the match to TRBD2 covers 13 bases. Germline trimming cut 5 bases from V and 8 bases from J; bases unmatched to any gene: 15. Germline V gene sequence: CDR1 GTSNPN, CDR2 SVGIG (reference sequence). CDR3 length equals 17 residues. DNA for the CDR3: TGTGCCTGGGGGACCGGCGGACTAGCGGGAGATCGCGATGAGCAGTTCTTC. This gives the protein CAWGTGGLAGDRDEQFF.

The chain joins TRBV27 to TRBJ2-5; 8 bases match TRBD2. The CDR3 loop spans 15 amino acids. Germline-derived CDR1 and CDR2 are MNHEY and SMNVEV (reference sequence). After removal of 3 bases from V and 4 bases from J, the junction contained 7 bases not matched to a gene. CDR3 sequence reads: CASSFRPAGVETQYF. The CDR3, as DNA: TGTGCCAGCAGTTTCCGCCCAGCGGGAGTAGAGACCCAGTACTTC.

The chain uses TRBV5-1 and TRBJ2-5; TRBD1 or TRBD2 may be the D gene (5 bases each). V gave up 1 base and J gave up 4 bases, with 11 bases separating them. Germline CDR1 SGHRS, CDR2 YFSETQ. This CDR3 spans 14 amino acids. The DNA for the CDR3 is TGCGCCAGCAGCTTGTTGCTTGGGGGAGAGACCCAGTACTTC. Its translation is CASSLLLGGETQYF.

The chain carries TRBV2 and TRBJ1-1; no firm D call. This CDR3 contains 12 residues. Germline CDR1 SNHLY, CDR2 FYNNEI. V shed 7 bases and J shed 2 bases, with 8 bases lying between them. The CDR3 protein is CASILSNTEAFF. In DNA form, the CDR3 reads TGTGCCAGCATTCTCAGCAACACTGAAGCTTTCTTT.

The chain employs TRBV6-5 and TRBJ2-1; no firm D call. The CDR3 loop spans 11 amino acids. V lost 7 bases and J 7 bases, leaving 8 bases between the germline ends. The germline V gene has CDR1 MNHEY and CDR2 SVGAGI. This chain's CDR3 is CASTQRNEQFF. CDR3 sequence (DNA): TGTGCCAGCACCCAGCGAAATGAGCAGTTCTTC.

The J gene is TRBJ1-2, the V gene TRBV15, with 7 bases identical to TRBD1. The V gene end was trimmed by 2 bases and the J gene end by 6 bases; junction bases not matched to a gene: 6. The CDR3 length is 14 residues. Germline assignment: CDR1 LNHNV and CDR2 YYDKDF (reference sequence). CDR3 loop: CATSRTRQGDGYTF. As DNA, the CDR3 is TGTGCCACCAGCAGAACCCGACAGGGCGATGGCTACACCTTC.

J is TRBJ1-3 and V is TRBV27, with 7 positions matching TRBD1. Losses at the gene ends were 11 bases for V and 4 bases for J; bases not matched to a gene: 17. Germline V CDR1 and CDR2: MNHEY, SMNVEV (reference sequence). This CDR3 has 16 residues. The CDR3 DNA is TGTGCCGGAACCCGGACACAGGGGCCCACCGGAAACACCATATATTTT. Encoded protein: CAGTRTQGPTGNTIYF.

The chain employs TRBV7-9 and TRBJ2-7, with D perhaps given as TRBD1 or TRBD2 (5 bases each). The CDR3 is made up of 12 amino acids. V was clipped by 5 bases and J by 3 bases, with 8 bases between them. Germline V CDR1 and CDR2: SEHNR, FQNEAQ (reference sequence). The CDR3 is CASSRDDYEQYF. The CDR3 nucleotides read TGTGCCAGCAGCCGGGACGACTACGAGCAGTACTTC.

The chain links TRBV2 to TRBJ2-7; 8 positions match TRBD2. The CDR3 consists of 14 residues. CDR1 is SNHLY, CDR2 FYNNEI, per germline. V trimming: 7 bases; J trimming: 2 bases; junction bases outside the gene matches: 7. The DNA of the CDR3 is TGTGCCAGCACGGGTGAGCGGGGGACCTACGAGCAGTACTTC. The encoded protein is CASTGERGTYEQYF.

The V gene is TRBV25-1, the J gene TRBJ1-1; the D gene is possibly TRBD1 (5 bases). Germline V gives CDR1 MGHDK, CDR2 SYGVNS. The V and J ends lost 5 bases and 1 base respectively, with 17 bases between them. The CDR3 contains 16 residues. The CDR3 DNA is TGTGCCAGCAGTTCCAACTTCCCGGGGGAGAACACTGAAGCTTTCTTT. This codes for CASSSNFPGENTEAFF.

The rearrangement links TRBV2 to TRBJ2-1, with 10 bases fitting TRBD2. Unmatched junction bases numbered 6, after V lost 5 bases and J lost 5 bases. The CDR3 covers 15 residues. The germline V gene encodes CDR1 SNHLY and CDR2 FYNNEI. CDR3 coding DNA: TGTGCCAGCAGTACCACTAGCGGGACAAACAATGAGCAGTTCTTC. This gives the protein CASSTTSGTNNEQFF.

The chain couples TRBV6-1 to TRBJ2-7; the D is unclear. The V and J ends lost 2 bases and 2 bases respectively, with 13 bases between them. CDR3 size: 15 residues. Germline CDR1 and CDR2: MNHNS and SASEGT. DNA for the CDR3: TGTGCCAGCAGTGAATACCGGCAGCTTACCTACGAGCAGTACTTC. As protein: CASSEYRQLTYEQYF.

The chain employs TRBV27 and TRBJ1-5, with TRBD1 identical over 10 bases. This CDR3 region has 17 residues. J was trimmed by 2 bases and V by 1 base; bases with no gene match: 5. Per the germline V gene, CDR1 is MNHEY and CDR2 is SMNVEV (reference sequence). The CDR3 is CASSLLGQGRGNQPQHF. The DNA for the CDR3 is TGTGCCAGCAGTTTATTGGGACAGGGGAGGGGCAATCAGCCCCAGCATTTT.

The chain combines TRBV5-6 with TRBJ2-7; D gene uncertain. V lost 3 bases and J lost 3, with 16 bases in between. Germline CDR1 is SGHDT and CDR2 is YYEEEE. CDR3 size: 15 residues. CDR3 bases: TGTGCCAGCAGCTCGCTTGGGCGTGGCAACTACGAGCAGTACTTC. This codes for CASSSLGRGNYEQYF.

The rearrangement links TRBV4-1 to TRBJ1-5; 10 bases are shared with TRBD1. Losses at the gene ends were 5 bases for V and 1 base for J; bases not matched to a gene: 8. The CDR3 is 17 amino acids. CDR1 and CDR2 (germline): MGHRA, YSYEKL. DNA of the CDR3: TGCGCCAGCAGCTACACACGACAGGGGGCGAGCAATCAGCCCCAGCATTTT. The encoded protein is CASSYTRQGASNQPQHF.

This clone occurred once. The chain couples TRBV19 to TRBJ1-5; D not certain. The CDR3 spans 16 residues. Germline CDR1 reads LNHDA; CDR2 reads SQIVND (reference sequence). The ends were cut back, 4 bases at V and 1 base at J, with 14 bases in the middle. The CDR3 loop is CASSTIDGGSNQPQHF. CDR3 coding DNA: TGTGCCAGTAGTACCATCGATGGCGGGAGCAATCAGCCCCAGCATTTT. The full variable domain, in which reference TRBV19 and TRBJ1-5 provide the parts outside the CDR3, is DGGITQSPKYLFRKEGQNVTLSCEQNLNHDAMYWYRQDPGQGLRLIYYSQIVNDFQKGDIAEGYSVSREKKESFPLTVTSAQKNPTAFYLCASSTIDGGSNQPQHFGDGTRLSIL.

The J gene is TRBJ2-3, the V gene TRBV4-1, with 8 bases matching TRBD2. J gave up 3 bases and V 4 bases, and 9 bases lay outside the gene matches. The CDR3 sequence is 16 residues long. CDR1 MGHRA and CDR2 YSYEKL come from the germline V gene. The CDR3 loop reads CASSLAPGLVTDTQYF. The CDR3, as DNA: TGCGCCAGCAGCCTGGCTCCGGGACTAGTGACAGATACGCAGTATTTT.

V usage is TRBV5-1 and J usage is TRBJ2-7; 10 nucleotides agree with TRBD2. The CDR3 length is 15 residues. V was clipped by 4 bases and J by 3 bases; unmatched bases: 7. CDR1 and CDR2 from the germline V gene are SGHRS and YFSETQ. The CDR3 nucleotides are TGCGCCAGCAGCACTACTAGCGGGGCCTACTACGAGCAGTACTTC. Translating it yields CASSTTSGAYYEQYF.

The rearrangement joins TRBV30 to TRBJ1-1; D remains ambiguous. CDR1 is GTSNPN, CDR2 SVGIG, per germline (reference sequence). With 4 bases removed from V and 5 bases from J, the gap between germline ends came to 14 bases. CDR3 length equals 13 residues. The CDR3 DNA follows: TGTGCCTGGACTCCCCGAGTGGGGACTGAAGCTTTCTTT. Its translation: CAWTPRVGTEAFF.

The rearrangement uses TRBV7-8 and TRBJ1-1; D perhaps matches TRBD1 (5 bases). Per the germline V gene, CDR1 is SGHVS and CDR2 is FQNEAQ. Trimming pared 4 bases from V and 4 bases from J, leaving 10 bases between. This CDR3 spans 13 amino acids. The CDR3, as DNA: TGTGCCAGCAGCTCGCGGGGGAGCACTGAAGCTTTCTTT. Its protein is CASSSRGSTEAFF. The full variable domain, completed using reference TRBV7-8 and TRBJ1-1, is GAGVSQSPRYKVAKRGQDVALRCDPISGHVSLFWYQQALGQGPEFLTYFQNEAQLDKSGLPSDRFFAERPEGSVSTLKIQRTQQEDSAVYLCASSSRGSTEAFFGQGTRLTVV.

The chain is built from TRBV7-9 and TRBJ1-1; D remains ambiguous. Trimming removed 7 bases at V and 0 bases at J, with 15 bases between. The CDR3 loop spans 15 amino acids. From germline, CDR1 is SEHNR and CDR2 FQNEAQ (reference sequence). The CDR3 nucleotides read TGTGCCAGCAACGGACGGACGATTATGAACACTGAAGCTTTCTTT. Translation gives CASNGRTIMNTEAFF. The variable domain in full, completed from reference TRBV7-9 and TRBJ1-1, reads DTGVSQNPRHKITKRGQNVTFRCDPISEHNRLYWYRQTLGQGPEFLTYFQNEAQLEKSRLLSDRFSAERPKGSFSTLEIQRTEQGDSAMYLCASNGRTIMNTEAFFGQGTRLTVV.

This clone was seen at least ten times. The gene calls are TRBV6-5 and TRBJ2-2, with a possible D match to TRBD2 (5 bases). Germline CDR1 and CDR2: MNHEY and SVGAGI. This CDR3 is built from 13 residues. V lost 5 bases, J lost 6 bases, and 10 bases lay in between. The chain's CDR3 is CASSKRRPGELFF. The CDR3 DNA follows: TGTGCCAGCAGTAAGCGGCGTCCCGGGGAGCTGTTTTTT.

As DNA, the CDR3 is TGTGCCAGCAGCGTAGGGACTAGCGGGGGGGCCGGAGAGACCCAGTACTTC. Its protein is CASSVGTSGGAGETQYF. The chain couples TRBV9 to TRBJ2-5; 15 positions match TRBD2. The germline CDR1 and CDR2 sequences are SGDLS and YYNGEE. The CDR3 covers 17 residues. J lost 4 bases, V lost 0 bases, and 4 bases had no gene match.

This sequence joins TRBV10-2 and TRBJ1-6; D not certain. Per the germline V gene, CDR1 is WSHSY and CDR2 is SAAADI. This CDR3 spans 18 amino acids. Trimming took off 0 bases at V and 7 bases at J, with 19 bases between the two ends. The CDR3 region is CASSESTRLTVRNSPLHF. The CDR3, as DNA: TGCGCCAGCAGTGAGTCGACTCGATTGACGGTGCGAAATTCACCCCTCCACTTT.